This T cell receptor beta chain was retrieved from a study of chemoradiotherapy in HPV16-positive cancers. This clone was counted once. The antigen is undetermined. Some clones are missing from TCRdb's copy, which holds only in-frame ones; the method was immunoSEQ multiplex PCR. The table records approximately 940 clones, around 94% of them present only once. Findings and caveats of the study: Better recurrence-free survival went with HPV-responsive T-cell expansion in HPV16-positive patients.

The CDR3 length is 12 residues. V was shortened by 5 bases and J by 12 bases, with 16 bases between the two germline ends. Germline V lookup: CDR1 LNHDA, CDR2 SQIVND (reference sequence). The sample here was tumor tissue, taken from a patient who underwent chemoradiotherapy. This sequence originates from a human donor with HPV-associated anogenital cancer. The rearrangement uses TRBV19 and TRBJ1-1; D is uncertain. The CDR3 nucleotides read TGTGCCAGTAGTTCCTCACAAGGAGTTACTTTCTTT. Protein sequence: CASSSSQGVTFF.